The 19 T cell receptor beta chains presented below share a single source sample, sequenced in a study of blood T cell repertoires in COVID-19. TCRdb keeps only in-frame clones here, not all; method: immunoSEQ multiplex PCR. This sample has about 240,000 clones, with roughly 80% found just once. The sequenced material came from peripheral blood. These receptors were collected from a woman under 30 with acute or convalescent COVID-19.

This clone came up a few times. This chain uses TRBV12-3 or TRBV12-4 with TRBJ2-1; no clear D gene. V lost 0 bases, J lost 8 bases, and 8 bases lay in between. The CDR3 has 13 residues. The CDR3 DNA reads as TGTGCCAGCAGTTTAGCGCAGTTGTATGAGCAGTTCTTC. Amino acids: CASSLAQLYEQFF.

The V gene is TRBV25-1, the J gene TRBJ2-1, with D possibly being TRBD2 (6 bases). Trimming shortened V by 4 bases and J by 3 bases, and 16 bases separated the two germline ends. Germline V gene lookup returns CDR1 MGHDK and CDR2 SYGVNS. This CDR3 region has 16 residues. This CDR3 reads CASSGVAGPLYNEQFF. CDR3 nucleotide sequence: TGTGCCAGCAGTGGCGTGGCGGGACCCCTCTACAATGAGCAGTTCTTC.

This chain joins TRBV25-1 and TRBJ2-5; D not certain. This CDR3 has 11 amino acids. Germline CDR1 reads MGHDK; CDR2 reads SYGVNS. The ends were cut back, 5 bases at V and 2 bases at J, with 3 bases in the middle. As DNA, the CDR3 is TGTGCCAGCAGTTTACAAGAGACCCAGTACTTC. As protein: CASSLQETQYF.

The CDR3 here is CASSTTSPPVNEQFF. In DNA form, the CDR3 reads TGTGCCAGCAGTACAACTAGCCCTCCCGTGAATGAGCAGTTCTTC. The chain has TRBV2 and TRBJ2-1; D may be TRBD2 (6 bases). The CDR3 runs 15 residues. V lost 5 bases, J lost 7 bases, and 18 bases lay in between. CDR1 and CDR2 (germline): SNHLY, FYNNEI.

The chain has TRBV4-2 and TRBJ2-1; TRBD2 aligns across 14 bases. The V gene's germline CDR1 is LGHNA and CDR2 YNFKEQ. After removal of 0 bases from V and 8 bases from J, the junction contained 15 bases not matched to a gene. The CDR3 contains 20 residues. CDR3 coding DNA: TGTGCCAGCAGCCAAGAATTCGGACTAGCGGGAGGAGAGGGTTCGTATGAGCAGTTCTTC. Its translation: CASSQEFGLAGGEGSYEQFF.

The chain couples TRBV9 to TRBJ1-1; weak D call: TRBD1 (6 bases). The length of the CDR3 is 15 residues. Trimming cost V 3 bases and J 3 bases, with 15 bases left between them. Germline CDR1 reads SGDLS; CDR2 reads YYNGEE. The DNA for the CDR3 is TGTGCCAGCAGCGACCGAGGAGAGGGGGACACTGAAGCTTTCTTT. Residues: CASSDRGEGDTEAFF. Complete variable domain (other parts from reference TRBV9 and TRBJ1-1): DSGVTQTPKHLITATGQRVTLRCSPRSGDLSVYWYQQSLDQGLQFLIQYYNGEERAKGNILERFSAQQFPDLHSELNLSSLELGDSALYFCASSDRGEGDTEAFFGQGTRLTVV.

This chain uses TRBV30 with TRBJ2-7, with 7 bases lining up with TRBD2. From germline, CDR1 is GTSNPN and CDR2 SVGIG (reference sequence). With 3 bases clipped from V and 3 bases from J, the junction kept 11 bases outside the gene matches. This CDR3 is built from 15 residues. The CDR3 here is CAWSPGASGSYEQYF. CDR3 sequence (DNA): TGTGCCTGGAGCCCCGGTGCTAGCGGAAGCTACGAGCAGTACTTC. Full variable domain (missing parts from reference TRBV30 and TRBJ2-7): SQTIHQWPATLVQPVGSPLSLECTVEGTSNPNLYWYRQAAGRGLQLLFYSVGIGQISSEVPQNLSASRPQDRQFILSSKKLLLSDSGFYLCAWSPGASGSYEQYFGPGTRLTVT.

This clone was detected only a few times. V is TRBV5-5 and J is TRBJ2-2; D might be TRBD1 (6 bases). The germline V and J ends were trimmed by 4 bases and 5 bases, with 15 bases remaining between them. The V gene's germline CDR1 is SGHKS and CDR2 YYEKEE (reference sequence). The CDR3 contains 15 residues. CDR3 sequence reads: CASSANTGWTGELFF. The CDR3 bases are TGTGCCAGCAGCGCTAACACAGGGTGGACCGGGGAGCTGTTTTTT.

This rearrangement joins TRBV29-1 to TRBJ2-7; 9 bases match TRBD2. The CDR3 has 13 amino acids. CDR1 SQVTM and CDR2 ANQGSEA come from the germline V gene. J lost 6 bases, V lost 4 bases, and 7 bases had no gene match. CDR3 sequence reads: CSVVAGGPGEQYF. The DNA for the CDR3 is TGCAGCGTTGTGGCGGGAGGGCCTGGCGAGCAGTACTTC.

The chain joins TRBV9 to TRBJ1-2, with 7 bases aligning to TRBD1. Germline values: CDR1 SGDLS, CDR2 YYNGEE. This CDR3 comprises 15 residues. Trimming took 0 bases from V and 4 from J; bases not matched to a gene: 6. CDR3 sequence reads: CASSVGSGGPYGYTF. The CDR3 coding sequence is TGTGCCAGCAGCGTAGGTTCAGGGGGTCCCTATGGCTACACCTTC.

This clone was found once. The chain has TRBV5-6 and TRBJ2-4; TRBD2 matches at 7 bases. The CDR3 is 15 residues long. V was clipped by 1 base and J by 8 bases; unmatched bases: 9. The germline V gene has CDR1 SGHDT and CDR2 YYEEEE. CDR3 coding DNA: TGTGCCAGCAGCTTGAACGGCCGAGGGAGGGACATTCAGTACTTC. As protein: CASSLNGRGRDIQYF.

CDR3 bases: TGTGCCAGTTGGACAGCGAACACCGGGGAGCTGTTTTTT. Protein: CASWTANTGELFF. V gene TRBV12-3 or TRBV12-4 combines with J gene TRBJ2-2, with a tentative D call TRBD1 (6 bases). V lost 9 bases to trimming and J lost 0 bases, with 8 bases between them. The CDR3 length is 13 residues.

The V and J genes are TRBV5-4 and TRBJ2-1, with a weak D call TRBD1 (7 bases). The CDR3 has 15 amino acids. V was cut by 2 bases and J by 4 bases, with 13 bases left in between. From germline, CDR1 is SGHNT and CDR2 YYREEE (reference sequence). The CDR3 is CASSLGGGAYNEQFF. CDR3 in DNA: TGTGCCAGCAGCTTAGGAGGGGGCGCGTACAATGAGCAGTTCTTC.

The V gene is TRBV28, the J gene TRBJ2-1; tentative D call: TRBD1 (6 bases). CDR1 and CDR2 (germline): MDHEN, SYDVKM. The V end lost 3 bases, the J end lost 7 bases, and 13 bases lay between the germline ends. The CDR3 covers 14 residues. The DNA for the CDR3 is TGTGCCAGCAGTTTTATCAGGGGTAGGAATGAGCAGTTCTTC. Its protein is CASSFIRGRNEQFF.

V is TRBV18 and J is TRBJ2-1, with 13 nucleotides matching TRBD2. The CDR3 has 15 amino acids. Germline CDR1 is KGHSH and CDR2 is LQKENI. The V gene end was trimmed by 3 bases and the J gene end by 8 bases; junction bases not matched to a gene: 4. CDR3 residues: CASSPGTSGTHEQFF. The DNA for the CDR3 is TGTGCCAGCTCACCCGGGACTAGCGGGACCCATGAGCAGTTCTTC.

The rearrangement joins TRBV6-2 or TRBV6-3 to TRBJ2-7; TRBD2 matches at 8 bases. The CDR3 is 19 residues long. The junction had 15 bases not matched to a gene; V was cut back by 2 bases and J by 0 bases. Germline V gene lookup returns CDR1 MNHEY and CDR2 SVGEGT. CDR3 loop: CASSYAPGGPLKTSYEQYF. DNA for the CDR3: TGTGCCAGCAGTTACGCTCCGGGAGGGCCCCTAAAAACCTCCTACGAGCAGTACTTC.

The chain uses TRBV29-1 and TRBJ2-5; TRBD1 agrees at 10 bases. The CDR3 is 13 residues long. The ends lost 7 bases at V and 1 base at J; junction bases unmatched: 3. Germline V gene lookup returns CDR1 SQVTM and CDR2 ANQGSEA. CDR3: CSGDRGLQETQYF. CDR3 nucleotide sequence: TGCAGCGGGGACAGGGGCCTCCAAGAGACCCAGTACTTC.

The chain carries TRBV7-9 and TRBJ1-1; unclear D gene. Between the trimmed V and J ends, which lost 4 bases and 1 base, there was a span of 13 bases. Germline values: CDR1 SEHNR, CDR2 FQNEAQ (reference sequence). There are 15 residues in the CDR3. The CDR3 loop reads CASSWAELANTEAFF. CDR3 sequence (DNA): TGTGCCAGCAGCTGGGCAGAACTCGCGAACACTGAAGCTTTCTTT.

The table lists this clone with a few counts. The chain has TRBV3-1 (or the pseudogene TRBV3-2) and TRBJ1-5; 11 bases map to TRBD1. The V and J ends lost 3 bases and 3 bases, in that order; junction bases with no gene match: 10. Looked up from germline, CDR1 is LGHDT and CDR2 is YNNKEL (reference sequence). The CDR3 extends over 18 amino acids. In DNA form, the CDR3 reads TGTGCCAGCAGCCAGACGGACAGGGGGCTTGATATCAATCAGCCCCAGCATTTT. It codes for CASSQTDRGLDINQPQHF.